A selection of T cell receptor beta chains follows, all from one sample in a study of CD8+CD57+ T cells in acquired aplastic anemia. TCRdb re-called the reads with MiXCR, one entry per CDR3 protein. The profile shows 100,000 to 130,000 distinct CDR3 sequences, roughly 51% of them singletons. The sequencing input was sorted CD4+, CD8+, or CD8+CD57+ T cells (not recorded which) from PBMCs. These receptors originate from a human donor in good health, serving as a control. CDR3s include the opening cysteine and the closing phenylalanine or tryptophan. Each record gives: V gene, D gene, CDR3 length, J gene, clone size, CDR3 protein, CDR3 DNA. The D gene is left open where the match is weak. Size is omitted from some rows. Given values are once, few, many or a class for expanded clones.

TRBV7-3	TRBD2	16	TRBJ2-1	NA	CASSSSGGFSYNEQFF	TGTGCCAGCAGCTCTAGCGGGGGCTTCTCCTACAATGAGCAGTTCTTC
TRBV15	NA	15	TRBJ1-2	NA	CATSRDSGPGVGYTF	TGTGCCACCAGCAGAGATTCGGGACCCGGAGTTGGCTACACCTTC
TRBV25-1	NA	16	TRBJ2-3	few	CASSGGGRGSTDTQYF	TGTGCCAGCAGTGGGGGGGGCAGGGGGAGCACAGATACGCAGTATTTT
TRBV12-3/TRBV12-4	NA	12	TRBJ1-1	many	CASSPRNTEAFF	TGTGCCAGCAGTCCTCGGAACACTGAAGCTTTCTTT
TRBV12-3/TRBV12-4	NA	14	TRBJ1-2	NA	CASSLGQNLYGHTF	TGTGCCAGCAGTTTGGGTCAGAACCTCTATGGCCACACCTTC
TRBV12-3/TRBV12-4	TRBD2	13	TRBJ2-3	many	CVTGTSGGDTQYF	TGTGTTACAGGGACTAGCGGGGGTGATACGCAGTATTTT
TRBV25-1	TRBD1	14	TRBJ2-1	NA	CASSAGQGADEQFF	TGTGCCAGCAGCGCGGGACAGGGGGCCGATGAGCAGTTCTTC
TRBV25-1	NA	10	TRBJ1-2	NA	CASSGDGAAF	TGTGCCAGCAGTGGGGACGGTGCTGCCTTC
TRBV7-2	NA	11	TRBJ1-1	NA	CASSQGGRAFF	TGCGCCAGCAGCCAAGGCGGCAGGGCTTTCTTT
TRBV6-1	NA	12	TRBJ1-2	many	CASSERDYGYTF	TGTGCCAGCAGTGAACGGGACTATGGCTACACCTTC
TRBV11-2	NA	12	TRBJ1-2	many	CASSSDSDGYTF	TGTGCCAGCAGCTCCGATTCAGATGGCTACACCTTC
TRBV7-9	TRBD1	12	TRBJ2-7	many	CAGQADSYEQYF	TGTGCCGGACAGGCAGATTCCTACGAGCAGTACTTC
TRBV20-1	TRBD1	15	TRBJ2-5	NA	CSARGTGGHAETQYF	TGCAGTGCTAGAGGGACAGGGGGCCATGCAGAGACCCAGTACTTC
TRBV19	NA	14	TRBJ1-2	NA	CASSMAERGYGYTF	TGTGCCAGTAGTATGGCGGAAAGGGGCTATGGCTACACCTTC
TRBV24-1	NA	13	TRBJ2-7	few	CATSASDSNEQYF	TGTGCCACCAGTGCCTCAGATAGCAATGAGCAGTACTTC
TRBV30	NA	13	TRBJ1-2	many	CAWRSASTYGYTF	TGTGCCTGGAGGAGTGCTTCCACGTATGGCTACACCTTC
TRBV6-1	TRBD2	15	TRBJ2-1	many	CASSDLTSGDREQFF	TGTGCCAGCAGTGACCTGACTAGCGGGGATAGAGAGCAGTTCTTC
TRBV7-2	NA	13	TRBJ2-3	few	CASSQQGADTQYF	TGTGCCAGCAGCCAACAGGGTGCAGATACGCAGTATTTT
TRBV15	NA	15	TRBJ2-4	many	CATSRVGESKSIQYF	TGTGCCACCAGCAGAGTGGGGGAATCCAAAAGCATTCAGTACTTC
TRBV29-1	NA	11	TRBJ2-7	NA	CSAGGSYEQYF	TGCAGCGCCGGGGGATCCTACGAGCAGTACTTC
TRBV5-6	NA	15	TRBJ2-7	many	CASSLGGGLDDEQYF	TGTGCCAGCAGCTTGGGAGGGGGGCTCGATGACGAGCAGTACTTC
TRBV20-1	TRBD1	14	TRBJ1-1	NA	CSARHQGGITEAFF	TGCAGTGCTAGGCACCAGGGGGGAATCACTGAAGCTTTCTTT
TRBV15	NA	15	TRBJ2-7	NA	CATSSRETAFYEQYF	TGTGCCACCAGCTCCCGGGAGACGGCGTTCTACGAGCAGTACTTC
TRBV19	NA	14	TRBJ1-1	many	CASSIPNRGAEAFF	TGTGCCAGTAGTATCCCTAATCGGGGCGCCGAAGCTTTCTTT
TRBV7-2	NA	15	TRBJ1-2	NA	CASSLATAAGYGYTF	TGTGCCAGCAGCTTAGCGACGGCAGCTGGCTATGGCTACACCTTC
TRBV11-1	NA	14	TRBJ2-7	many	CASSSAGTDYEQYF	TGTGCCAGCAGCTCAGCCGGGACGGACTACGAGCAGTACTTC
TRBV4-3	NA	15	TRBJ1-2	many	CASSQGIPGNYGYTF	TGCGCCAGCAGCCAAGGGATCCCCGGGAACTATGGCTACACCTTC
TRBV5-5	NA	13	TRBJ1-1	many	CASSPGTHTEAFF	TGTGCCAGCAGCCCCGGGACACACACTGAAGCTTTCTTT
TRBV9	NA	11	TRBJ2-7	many	CASGGILGQYF	TGTGCCAGCGGTGGAATACTAGGGCAGTACTTC
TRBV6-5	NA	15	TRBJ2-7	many	CASSYSAGGSYEQYF	TGTGCCAGCAGTTACTCGGCCGGTGGATCCTACGAGCAGTACTTC
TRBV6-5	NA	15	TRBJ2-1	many	CASSSRRFGVNEQFF	TGTGCCAGCAGTTCCAGGAGGTTTGGTGTCAATGAGCAGTTCTTC
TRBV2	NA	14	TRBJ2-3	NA	CASSAGPSTDTQYF	TGTGCCAGCAGTGCAGGGCCCAGCACAGATACGCAGTATTTT
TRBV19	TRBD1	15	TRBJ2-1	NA	CASSIGTGVWDEQFF	TGTGCCAGTAGTATAGGGACAGGGGTTTGGGATGAGCAGTTCTTC
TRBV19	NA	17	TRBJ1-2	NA	CASTPSAGRARNYGYTF	TGTGCCAGTACCCCCTCGGCAGGTAGGGCTCGCAACTATGGCTACACCTTC
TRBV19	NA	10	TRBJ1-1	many	CASAAAEAFF	TGTGCCAGTGCAGCTGCCGAAGCTTTCTTT
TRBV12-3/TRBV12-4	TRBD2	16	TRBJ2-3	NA	CASISGLAGLTDTQYF	TGTGCCAGCATCTCCGGACTAGCGGGCCTCACAGATACGCAGTATTTT
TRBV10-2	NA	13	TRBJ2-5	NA	CASSGNTGETQYF	TGCGCCAGCAGTGGAAATACAGGAGAGACCCAGTACTTC
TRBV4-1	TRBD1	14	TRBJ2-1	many	CASSQSGTGNEQFF	TGCGCCAGCAGCCAATCCGGGACAGGGAATGAGCAGTTCTTC